This T cell receptor (beta chain) originates from a study of blood T cell repertoires in COVID-19. Study-wide background: Researchers got acute and convalescent COVID-19 samples from the United States, Italy and Spain. From T cells, B-cell-depleted T cells, or PBMCs came the material, which was cDNA or gDNA.

Trimming took off 5 bases at V and 2 bases at J, with 15 bases between the two ends. Germline V lookup: CDR1 SNHLY, CDR2 FYNNEI. The CDR3 is 15 residues long. Authors' methods: Amplification of reference gene primers was used by the study to estimate nucleated cell counts. Only in-frame clones appear in the TCRdb table, and some are missing; sequencing was by immunoSEQ multiplex PCR. The V and J calls and clone size are taken from that table; D and trimming were inferred from the DNA. The repertoire holds 190,000 or so clones, with roughly 89% as singletons. The sequenced sample consisted of peripheral blood. The chain is built from TRBV2 and TRBJ1-1, with D possibly matching TRBD1 (5 bases). This TCR was sampled from a woman aged 18-35 years who had recovered from COVID-19. CDR3 sequence: CASSYRRTSNTEAFF. As DNA, the CDR3 is TGTGCCAGCAGTTACCGCCGGACAAGCAACACTGAAGCTTTCTTT.